The clone carrying this TCR beta chain has a handful of counts. A 5'RACE template-switching step, the method used to make TCR cDNA, added a universal primer site and UMIs. TCRdb reprocessed the 5' RACE reads with MiXCR, giving one entry per CDR3 protein. The sample holds some 350,000 distinct CDR3 sequences, around 4.1% seen once. The germline CDR1 and CDR2 sequences are SGHTA and FQGNSA. This CDR3 is 14 amino acids long. Trimming took 2 bases from V and 5 from J, leaving 9 bases between them. This sample is part of a study of T cells after yellow fever vaccination. This clonotype was obtained from a man between 18 and 35 years old who received the YFV17D yellow fever vaccine. The chain combines TRBV7-2 with TRBJ2-2; weak D call: TRBD1 (6 bases). Sequenced here: PBMCs, sampled 5 days after the yellow fever booster vaccination. The CDR3 bases are TGTGCCAGCAGCTTATTGGGGACAACCGGGGAGCTGTTTTTT. Protein sequence: CASSLLGTTGELFF.